A single sample gave rise to the 18 T cell receptor beta chains below, sequenced in a study of blood T cell repertoires in COVID-19. Data came from immunoSEQ multiplex PCR; TCRdb stores just in-frame clones and leaves some out. The sample includes roughly 160,000 clones, about 74% of them seen just once. Specimen: peripheral blood. All receptors derive from a woman at least 80 years old with acute or convalescent COVID-19.

The gene calls are TRBV5-1 and TRBJ2-3; 7 bases match TRBD1. Germline lookup yields CDR1 SGHRS and CDR2 YFSETQ. Trimming cost V 0 bases and J 4 bases; bases outside gene matches: 5. CDR3 length equals 15 residues. The CDR3: CASSLEGQGADTQYF. In DNA, the CDR3 is TGCGCCAGCAGCTTGGAGGGTCAGGGGGCAGATACGCAGTATTTT.

Concerning this clone itself: Other DNA sequences in the sample encode the same CDR3. The chain is built from TRBV27 and TRBJ2-2; D gene uncertain. Trimming stripped 2 bases from V and 1 base from J, with 5 bases between. The CDR3 spans 14 residues. Germline CDR1 reads MNHEY; CDR2 reads SMNVEV (reference sequence). The CDR3 sequence is CASSLGRNTGELFF. CDR3 sequence (DNA): TGTGCCAGCAGTTTAGGGCGGAACACCGGGGAGCTGTTTTTT.

V and J are TRBV28 and TRBJ1-4; D possibly corresponds to TRBD1 (6 bases). Germline CDR1 is MDHEN and CDR2 is SYDVKM. The V and J ends lost 2 bases and 8 bases respectively, with 15 bases between them. This CDR3 has 15 amino acids. In nucleotides, the CDR3 is TGTGCCAGCAGTTTAGCGGCAGGGGCAGGGGAAAAACTGTTTTTT. Translated: CASSLAAGAGEKLFF.

This sequence joins TRBV28 and TRBJ2-5; 7 bases map to TRBD2. This CDR3 contains 16 residues. Germline V gene sequence: CDR1 MDHEN, CDR2 SYDVKM. V dropped 7 bases and J dropped 1; count of bases not matched to a gene: 12. CDR3 nucleotide sequence: TGTGCCAGCACCCTGGGGCGGGACTACTCCCAAGAGACCCAGTACTTC. This codes for CASTLGRDYSQETQYF.

The V call is TRBV2, the J call TRBJ1-1, with D maybe TRBD1 (6 bases). The ends were cut back, 4 bases at V and 0 bases at J, with 12 bases in the middle. Germline V gene sequence: CDR1 SNHLY, CDR2 FYNNEI. The CDR3 contains 15 residues. The CDR3 bases are TGTGCCAGCAGTGGTCAGGGGTCCATGAACACTGAAGCTTTCTTT. Its protein is CASSGQGSMNTEAFF.

The chain uses TRBV4-3 and TRBJ1-1, with D maybe TRBD1 (5 bases). Germline values: CDR1 LGHNA, CDR2 YSLEER. The CDR3 totals 15 residues. V lost 5 bases to trimming and J lost 5 bases, with 18 bases between them. The CDR3 protein is CASSFRAGGRTEAFF. As DNA, the CDR3 is TGCGCCAGCAGCTTCCGGGCCGGGGGGAGGACTGAAGCTTTCTTT.

This chain uses TRBV5-4 with TRBJ1-5, with TRBD1 as a possible D gene (5 bases). V was clipped by 2 bases and J by 4 bases, with 16 bases between them. The CDR3 extends over 16 amino acids. The germline V gene encodes CDR1 SGHNT and CDR2 YYREEE (reference sequence). CDR3 sequence: CASSFQDGGVNQPQHF. The DNA for the CDR3 is TGTGCCAGCAGCTTTCAGGACGGGGGAGTTAATCAGCCCCAGCATTTT.

By share, this clone ranks as medium-sized. The chain has TRBV19 and TRBJ2-2; 10 bases are shared with TRBD1. CDR1 and CDR2 from the germline V gene are LNHDA and SQIVND (reference sequence). The CDR3 sequence is 17 residues long. Trimming took 4 bases from V and 7 from J; bases not matched to a gene: 12. CDR3 residues: CASSNRPGQGFIGELFF. CDR3 sequence (DNA): TGTGCCAGTAGTAATCGACCGGGACAGGGGTTTATCGGGGAGCTGTTTTTT.

This clone was seen a handful of times. The rearrangement joins TRBV5-4 to TRBJ2-7, with 7 bases matching TRBD2. The germline V gene encodes CDR1 SGHNT and CDR2 YYREEE (reference sequence). This CDR3 contains 13 residues. Trimming removed 2 bases from V and 3 bases from J; junction bases left unmatched: 2. The CDR3 nucleotides read TGTGCCAGCAGCTTTACTAGCGACTACGAGCAGTACTTC. Protein product: CASSFTSDYEQYF. Full variable domain (outside the CDR3, taken from reference TRBV5-4 and TRBJ2-7): ETGVTQSPTHLIKTRGQQVTLRCSSQSGHNTVSWYQQALGQGPQFIFQYYREEENGRGNFPPRFSGLQFPNYSSELNVNALELDDSALYLCASSFTSDYEQYFGPGTRLTVT.

The chain combines TRBV4-2 with TRBJ2-3, with a tentative D call TRBD1 (5 bases). Germline V CDR1 and CDR2: LGHNA, YNFKEQ. Trimming stripped 0 bases from V and 1 base from J, with 8 bases between. The CDR3 loop spans 15 amino acids. The CDR3 loop reads CASSQDPGRTDTQYF. The CDR3 nucleotides read TGTGCCAGCAGCCAAGATCCAGGGCGCACAGATACGCAGTATTTT.

The chain joins TRBV28 to TRBJ2-1; 7 bases agree with TRBD2. The CDR3 sequence is 15 residues long. CDR1 MDHEN and CDR2 SYDVKM come from the germline V gene. J was trimmed by 5 bases and V by 5 bases; bases with no gene match: 9. Here the CDR3 reads CASSPQLAEDNEQFF. CDR3 coding DNA: TGTGCCAGCAGTCCGCAGCTAGCGGAAGACAATGAGCAGTTCTTC.

The V call is TRBV10-3, the J call TRBJ2-3, with D perhaps matching TRBD2 (5 bases). CDR1 and CDR2 from the germline V gene are ENHRY and SYGVKD. The CDR3 is 14 amino acids. The V and J ends lost 3 bases and 6 bases respectively, with 13 bases between them. The CDR3 bases are TGTGCCATCAGTGAACGAGCCACGGGGGATACGCAGTATTTT. Protein sequence: CAISERATGDTQYF.

The rearrangement joins TRBV5-6 to TRBJ2-7, with 7 positions matching TRBD2. The ends lost 4 bases at V and 4 bases at J; junction bases unmatched: 8. The CDR3 totals 14 residues. Germline CDR1 SGHDT, CDR2 YYEEEE. The CDR3 region is CASSPGGSGYEQYF. CDR3 DNA sequence: TGTGCCAGCAGCCCCGGGGGGTCCGGTTACGAGCAGTACTTC.

The chain carries TRBV29-1 and TRBJ2-5; tentatively, D is TRBD1 (6 bases). Deletions cut 5 bases from V and 5 bases from J, with 24 bases between. Germline V CDR1 and CDR2: SQVTM, ANQGSEA. This CDR3 contains 16 residues. CDR3 amino acids: CSVLTGFSIGRETQYF. The CDR3 bases are TGCAGCGTTTTGACAGGTTTTTCCATTGGGCGGGAGACCCAGTACTTC.

This clone has only a few counts. This rearrangement joins TRBV27 to TRBJ1-5, with D possibly TRBD1 on 5 matching bases. The CDR3 covers 16 residues. Germline values: CDR1 MNHEY, CDR2 SMNVEV (reference sequence). V gave up 1 base and J gave up 2 bases, with 12 bases separating them. CDR3 protein: CASSLFAGNGNQPQHF. The CDR3 region has the DNA TGTGCCAGCAGTTTATTTGCAGGGAATGGCAATCAGCCCCAGCATTTT.

V usage is TRBV6-5 and J usage is TRBJ2-1, with a weak D call TRBD1 (6 bases). V was clipped by 6 bases and J by 8 bases, with 20 bases between them. The CDR3 spans 15 residues. CDR1 and CDR2 (germline): MNHEY, SVGAGI. The DNA for the CDR3 is TGTGCCAGCAGAGGCCTGACAGGCTCAGGGGATGAGCAGTTCTTC. As protein: CASRGLTGSGDEQFF.

The chain joins TRBV28 to TRBJ1-2, with 7 nucleotides matching TRBD1. CDR1 is MDHEN, CDR2 SYDVKM, per germline. The CDR3 is 14 amino acids. The V gene end was trimmed by 3 bases and the J gene end by 5 bases; junction bases not matched to a gene: 6. This CDR3 reads CASSFARGVYGYTF. The CDR3 DNA sequence: TGTGCCAGCAGTTTTGCCAGGGGGGTATATGGCTACACCTTC.

There are a few counts of this clone. V and J are TRBV28 and TRBJ1-6, with TRBD1 matching 12 bases. The CDR3 consists of 17 residues. Germline CDR1 reads MDHEN; CDR2 reads SYDVKM. J gave up 8 bases and V 4 bases, and 9 bases lay outside the gene matches. The CDR3 DNA is TGTGCCAGCAGTTCACCGGGGACAGGGGGCATGTATTCACCCCTCCACTTT. Amino acid sequence: CASSSPGTGGMYSPLHF.